The entry below gives a single TCR beta chain sequence along with its context. Its matching antigen is unknown. Germline lookup yields CDR1 SEHNR and CDR2 FQNEAQ (reference sequence). The CDR3 sequence is 15 residues long. V lost 5 bases and J lost 5; bases outside the gene matches: 6. The data were taken from a study of graft-versus-host responses after intestinal transplantation. Whole-study findings and limits: Where graft-donor T cell macrochimerism was present, patients had high graft-versus-host to host-versus-graft clonal ratios in allografts.

Here immunoSEQ multiplex PCR was the method, and the copy in TCRdb shows in-frame clones only, minus some. The data show tens of thousands of clones, roughly nine tenths seen once. The TCR was taken from a human donor who received an intestinal transplant. Material: unstimulated CD4+ T cells sorted from spleen or lymph node cells, obtained before intestinal transplant. This sequence joins TRBV7-9 and TRBJ2-2; TRBD1 agrees at 9 bases. CDR3 in DNA: TGTGCCAGCAGCCTACAGGGGGCGCGTACCGGGGAGCTGTTTTTT. Translation gives CASSLQGARTGELFF.